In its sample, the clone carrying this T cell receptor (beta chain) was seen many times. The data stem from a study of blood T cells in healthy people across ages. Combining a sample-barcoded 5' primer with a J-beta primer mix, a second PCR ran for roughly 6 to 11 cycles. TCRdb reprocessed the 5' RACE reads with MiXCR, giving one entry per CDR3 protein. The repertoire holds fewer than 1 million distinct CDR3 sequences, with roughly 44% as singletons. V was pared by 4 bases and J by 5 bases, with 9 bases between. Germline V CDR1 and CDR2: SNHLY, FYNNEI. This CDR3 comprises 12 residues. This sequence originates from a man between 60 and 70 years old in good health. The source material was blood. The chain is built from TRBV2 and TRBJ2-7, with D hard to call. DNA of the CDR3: TGTGCCAGCAGTGTGTCGAGGCACGAGCAGTACTTC. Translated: CASSVSRHEQYF.